The clone carrying this TCR beta chain was observed a handful of times. The target antigen is unknown. The authors produced TCR alpha and TCR beta cDNA libraries with sample barcodes and UMIs by 5'RACE using constant-segment primers. TCRdb processed the 5' RACE reads anew with MiXCR; each CDR3 protein has one entry. The repertoire includes around 450,000 distinct CDR3 sequences, 15% to 25% of them detected once, and approximately 8.4% sits in the top ten. The CDR3 length is 11 residues. Germline V gene lookup returns CDR1 MNHEY and CDR2 SVGAGI. V was clipped by 2 bases and J by 5 bases, with 2 bases between them. The sample comes from a study of T-cell memory formation after mild COVID-19. General study points: Some responding clones appeared in pre-infection memory, suggesting cross-reactive memory joined.

Sequencing used PBMCs or a T cell subset sorted from them (not recorded which). The sequence was obtained from an adult woman who had mild COVID-19 (a few samples of this study predate the infection). Cell type and time point are not known. The genes are TRBV6-5 and TRBJ2-3; the D is unclear. This chain's CDR3 is CASSYGDTQYF. DNA for the CDR3: TGTGCCAGCAGTTACGGAGATACGCAGTATTTT.